The clone carrying this T cell receptor (beta chain) showed up many times. Its cognate antigen is unknown. Using unique molecular identifiers, the investigators prepared the TCRbeta library. Via MiXCR, TCRdb re-called the PCR reads, giving one row per CDR3 protein. The sample includes 450,000 to 550,000 distinct CDR3 sequences, roughly 11% seen only once; the top ten take less than 15%. The data are from a study of T-cell reconstitution after alpha-beta-depleted transplantation in children. Regarding the study as a whole: Certain patients had high TCRbeta diversity at day 60, and it came from recipient T cells and thymic progenitors that survived.

V was clipped by 3 bases and J by 5 bases; unmatched bases: 8. This CDR3 has 16 residues. CDR1 KGHDR and CDR2 SFDVKD come from the germline V gene. The chain is built from TRBV24-1 and TRBJ2-2; TRBD2 aligns across 7 bases. The receptor's source is a female patient between 2 and 15 years old who had a stem cell transplant for aplastic anemia, so the T cells may come from the graft donor. The sample here was PBMCs, mostly from graft donor cells, taken 180 days after TCRalphabeta/CD19-depleted stem cell transplant. CDR3 residues: CATSDRSSGETGELFF. For the CDR3, the DNA is TGTGCCACCAGTGATCGGTCTAGCGGAGAAACCGGGGAGCTGTTTTTT.